Listed below are T cell receptor beta chains from one sample, sequenced in a study of naive and memory T cell subsets. MiXCR, run by TCRdb on the UMI-ligation and nested PCR reads, gives a single entry per CDR3 protein. The top ten clones hold 0.085% to 0.11% of a sample with approximately 140,000 distinct CDR3 sequences, about 23% of them seen once. Sequences were obtained from naive CD4+ T cells from blood. These receptors originate from a human donor in good health. The CDR3 runs from the conserved cysteine through the conserved F or W. A D gene is named only where the DNA matches it firmly. Clone size is stated in some rows and not others, as once, few, many or a class when expanded.

TRBJ2-1	.	many	12	TRBV29-1	TGCAGCGTTGTTGGAGATTCCAATGAGCAGTTCTTC	CSVVGDSNEQFF
TRBJ2-3	TRBD2	many	14	TRBV29-1	TGCAGCGTTCTAGCGGGGATGTCGGCAGATACGCAGTATTTT	CSVLAGMSADTQYF
TRBJ2-1	TRBD1	many	16	TRBV27	TGTGCCAGCAGAGGTTACAGGGGGCCTTCCTACAATGAGCAGTTCTTC	CASRGYRGPSYNEQFF
TRBJ1-1	.	.	12	TRBV30	TGTGCCTGGGGCAACAGGGTTTCTGAAGCTTTCTTT	CAWGNRVSEAFF
TRBJ1-6	TRBD1	.	16	TRBV6-1	TGTGCCAGCAGTGCAAACGGACAGGGGATTAGCTCACCCCTCCACTTT	CASSANGQGISSPLHF
TRBJ1-1	.	few	16	TRBV7-2	TGTGCCAGCAGCTCCCAGGGAGCCGGGGTGGACACTGAAGCTTTCTTT	CASSSQGAGVDTEAFF
TRBJ2-7	.	.	12	TRBV29-1	TGCAGCGTTGTACCCAACACCTACGAGCAGTACTTC	CSVVPNTYEQYF
TRBJ2-2	.	.	12	TRBV5-1	TGCGCCAGCAGCTTGGATCTCGGGGAGCTGTTTTTT	CASSLDLGELFF
TRBJ2-1	.	many	14	TRBV6-6	TGTGCCAGCAGTTACGGGACGCCCTACAATGAGCAGTTCTTC	CASSYGTPYNEQFF
TRBJ2-1	.	few	14	TRBV6-2/TRBV6-3	TGTGCCAGCAGTTACCCCGTACTAGCTGTTGAGCAGTTCTTC	CASSYPVLAVEQFF
TRBJ1-6	.	.	13	TRBV30	TGTGCCTGGAGTCCTCAGAGGGGTCGCCCCTTCCACTTT	CAWSPQRGRPFHF